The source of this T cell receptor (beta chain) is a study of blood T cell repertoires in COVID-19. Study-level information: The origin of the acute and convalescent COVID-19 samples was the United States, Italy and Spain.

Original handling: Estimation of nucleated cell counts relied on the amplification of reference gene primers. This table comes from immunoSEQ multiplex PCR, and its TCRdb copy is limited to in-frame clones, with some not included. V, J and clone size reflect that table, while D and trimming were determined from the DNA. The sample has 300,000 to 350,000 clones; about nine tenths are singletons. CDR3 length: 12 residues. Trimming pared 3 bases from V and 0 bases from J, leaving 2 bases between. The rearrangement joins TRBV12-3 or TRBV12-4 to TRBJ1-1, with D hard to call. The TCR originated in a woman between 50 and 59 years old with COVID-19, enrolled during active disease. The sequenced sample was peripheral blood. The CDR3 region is CASSFLNTEAFF. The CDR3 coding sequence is TGTGCCAGCAGTTTCTTGAACACTGAAGCTTTCTTT.